Listed below are T cell receptor beta chains from one sample, sequenced in a study of OX40 agonist ivuxolimab in advanced cancers. The repertoire was sequenced with immunoSEQ multiplex PCR; TCRdb's copy has only in-frame clones and lacks some. The table shows approximately 73,000 clones, with about nine tenths occurring only once. Material: CD4+ or CD8+ T cells sorted from blood, obtained in a trial of the OX40 agonist ivuxolimab. These TCRs come from an adult with an advanced solid tumor such as melanoma, head and neck, liver or kidney cancer. Each CDR3 is given with its conserved first and last residue. Fields, in order: D gene, clone size, J gene, V gene, CDR3 length, CDR3 protein, CDR3 DNA. A D gene is named only where the DNA matches it firmly. Rows give clone size only sometimes, using once, few, many, or a class for an expanded clone.

D: NA
size: NA
J: TRBJ2-5
V: TRBV21-1
length: 12
CDR3: CASSKARRDQYF
DNA: TGTGCCAGCAGCAAAGCTAGAAGAGACCAGTACTTC

D: TRBD1
size: NA
J: TRBJ1-2
V: TRBV30
length: 12
CDR3: CAWSYRQGDYTF
DNA: TGTGCCTGGAGTTACCGACAGGGCGACTACACCTTC

D: NA
size: NA
J: TRBJ1-1
V: TRBV7-3
length: 15
CDR3: CASRRDSTQNTEAFF
DNA: TGTGCCAGCAGGAGGGACTCGACACAGAACACTGAAGCTTTCTTT

D: NA
size: NA
J: TRBJ2-5
V: TRBV21-1
length: 15
CDR3: CASSKSRVYQETQYF
DNA: TGTGCCAGCAGCAAGTCCCGGGTGTACCAAGAGACCCAGTACTTC

D: NA
size: NA
J: TRBJ2-3
V: TRBV5-1
length: 13
CDR3: CASSLEPQDTQYF
DNA: TGCGCCAGCAGCTTGGAACCCCAAGATACGCAGTATTTT

D: NA
size: few
J: TRBJ1-2
V: TRBV7-9
length: 14
CDR3: CASSFTGDNYGYTF
DNA: TGTGCCAGCAGCTTTACGGGAGATAACTATGGCTACACCTTC

D: NA
size: NA
J: TRBJ2-3
V: TRBV11-2
length: 13
CDR3: CASSLFDADTQYF
DNA: TGTGCCAGCAGCTTATTTGACGCAGATACGCAGTATTTT

D: NA
size: NA
J: TRBJ2-5
V: TRBV18
length: 15
CDR3: CASSPRSPAGETQYF
DNA: TGTGCCAGCTCACCAAGGTCTCCCGCCGGGGAGACCCAGTACTTC

D: NA
size: few
J: TRBJ2-2
V: TRBV5-1
length: 14
CDR3: CASSFSGNTGELFF
DNA: TGCGCCAGCAGCTTTAGCGGGAACACCGGGGAGCTGTTTTTT

D: TRBD1
size: NA
J: TRBJ1-6
V: TRBV6-1
length: 16
CDR3: CASSGRGQDSGSPLHF
DNA: TGTGCCAGCAGTGGGAGAGGACAGGATTCAGGATCACCCCTCCACTTT

D: NA
size: NA
J: TRBJ2-7
V: TRBV12-5
length: 14
CDR3: CASGLVNIPYEQYF
DNA: TGTGCTAGTGGTTTGGTAAACATTCCATACGAGCAGTACTTC

D: NA
size: NA
J: TRBJ1-2
V: TRBV6-5
length: 14
CDR3: CASSYALHQYGYTF
DNA: TGTGCCAGCAGTTACGCGTTGCATCAATATGGCTACACCTTC

D: TRBD1
size: NA
J: TRBJ1-5
V: TRBV2
length: 12
CDR3: CASRQGLQPQHF
DNA: TGTGCCAGCAGACAGGGGTTACAGCCCCAGCATTTT

D: NA
size: NA
J: TRBJ1-5
V: TRBV5-1
length: 13
CDR3: CASASELNQPQHF
DNA: TGCGCCAGCGCTTCGGAGTTAAATCAGCCCCAGCATTTT

D: TRBD1
size: NA
J: TRBJ2-7
V: TRBV6-1
length: 16
CDR3: CASSGIRDRGPYEQYF
DNA: TGTGCCAGCAGTGGGATCCGGGACAGGGGACCCTACGAGCAGTACTTC

D: NA
size: NA
J: TRBJ1-5
V: TRBV19
length: 20
CDR3: CASSIRGVYSFAVSNQPQHF
DNA: TGTGCCAGTAGTATTAGGGGGGTATATAGTTTTGCGGTTAGCAATCAGCCCCAGCATTTT

D: NA
size: NA
J: TRBJ2-3
V: TRBV29-1
length: 15
CDR3: CSVEDNWGPTDTQYF
DNA: TGCAGCGTTGAAGACAATTGGGGGCCGACAGATACGCAGTATTTT

D: TRBD1
size: NA
J: TRBJ2-7
V: TRBV7-7
length: 14
CDR3: CASRDSPAAWEQYF
DNA: TGTGCTAGCAGGGACAGCCCGGCAGCGTGGGAGCAGTACTTC

D: TRBD1
size: few
J: TRBJ1-4
V: TRBV2
length: 14
CDR3: CASSPTGGYEKLFF
DNA: TGTGCCAGCAGCCCCACAGGGGGTTATGAAAAACTGTTTTTT

D: NA
size: NA
J: TRBJ2-7
V: TRBV28
length: 12
CDR3: CASSPRGHEQYF
DNA: TGTGCCAGCAGTCCCCGGGGCCACGAGCAGTACTTC

D: NA
size: once
J: TRBJ1-3
V: TRBV19
length: 11
CDR3: CGGTSGNTIYF
DNA: TGTGGAGGCACCTCTGGAAACACCATATATTTT

D: TRBD1
size: NA
J: TRBJ2-7
V: TRBV6-1
length: 14
CDR3: CASRTTGGGSEQYF
DNA: TGTGCCAGCAGAACGACAGGGGGCGGCTCCGAGCAGTACTTC

D: NA
size: NA
J: TRBJ2-6
V: TRBV28
length: 17
CDR3: CASTPDGVFTGANVLTF
DNA: TGTGCCAGCACCCCTGACGGGGTTTTCACTGGGGCCAACGTCCTGACTTTC

D: TRBD1
size: NA
J: TRBJ2-5
V: TRBV7-9
length: 14
CDR3: CASSLGTGFGEQYF
DNA: TGTGCCAGCAGCTTAGGGACAGGGTTCGGAGAGCAGTACTTC

D: NA
size: once
J: TRBJ1-5
V: TRBV2
length: 14
CDR3: CASSEETSNQPQHF
DNA: TGTGCCAGCAGTGAAGAAACATCAAATCAGCCCCAGCATTTT

D: NA
size: NA
J: TRBJ1-1
V: TRBV18
length: 15
CDR3: CASSPDSGARTEAFF
DNA: TGTGCCAGCTCACCAGACTCAGGCGCTCGCACTGAAGCTTTCTTT

D: NA
size: once
J: TRBJ2-3
V: TRBV5-1
length: 16
CDR3: CASSRGELGDVDTQYF
DNA: TGCGCCAGCAGCCGCGGCGAGCTAGGGGACGTTGATACGCAGTATTTT

D: NA
size: NA
J: TRBJ2-7
V: TRBV12-5
length: 14
CDR3: CASGLLTGSGAQHF
DNA: TGTGCTAGTGGTTTGCTCACAGGGTCGGGGGCCCAACACTTC

D: TRBD2
size: NA
J: TRBJ2-1
V: TRBV29-1
length: 13
CDR3: CSVSLAAYNEQFF
DNA: TGCAGCGTCTCCCTAGCGGCCTACAATGAGCAGTTCTTC

D: NA
size: NA
J: TRBJ2-3
V: TRBV9
length: 15
CDR3: CASSVDGGPTDTQYF
DNA: TGTGCCAGCAGCGTTGACGGTGGACCGACAGATACGCAGTATTTT

D: NA
size: NA
J: TRBJ2-6
V: TRBV9
length: 16
CDR3: CASSVEARAGANVLTF
DNA: TGTGCCAGCAGCGTAGAGGCTAGGGCTGGGGCCAACGTCCTGACTTTC

D: NA
size: once
J: TRBJ1-2
V: TRBV5-8
length: 14
CDR3: CASRVGAANYGYTF
DNA: TGTGCCAGCAGGGTGGGGGCGGCAAACTATGGCTACACCTTC

D: NA
size: NA
J: TRBJ2-5
V: TRBV10-3
length: 17
CDR3: CAISESGPGAVVETQYF
DNA: TGTGCCATCAGTGAGTCTGGCCCGGGGGCCGTGGTGGAGACCCAGTACTTC

D: NA
size: NA
J: TRBJ2-1
V: TRBV9
length: 16
CDR3: CASTNPGAGVNNEQFF
DNA: TGTGCCAGCACCAACCCAGGGGCGGGGGTAAACAATGAGCAGTTCTTC

D: NA
size: NA
J: TRBJ1-3
V: TRBV6-5
length: 15
CDR3: CASSYDGSSGNTIYF
DNA: TGTGCCAGCAGTTACGACGGGAGCTCTGGAAACACCATATATTTT

D: NA
size: NA
J: TRBJ2-7
V: TRBV5-4
length: 13
CDR3: CASSFAGSYEQYF
DNA: TGTGCCAGCAGCTTTGCAGGCTCCTACGAGCAGTACTTC

D: TRBD1
size: NA
J: TRBJ1-2
V: TRBV7-8
length: 19
CDR3: CASSLARSWTGVSSYGYTF
DNA: TGTGCCAGCAGCTTAGCCCGTTCGTGGACAGGCGTCTCATCCTATGGCTACACCTTC

D: NA
size: few
J: TRBJ2-7
V: TRBV19
length: 11
CDR3: CASSMGNEQYF
DNA: TGTGCCAGTAGTATGGGGAACGAGCAGTACTTC

D: NA
size: NA
J: TRBJ1-2
V: TRBV9
length: 14
CDR3: CASSLAGPENGYTF
DNA: TGTGCCAGCAGCTTGGCAGGGCCGGAGAATGGCTACACCTTC

D: TRBD2
size: NA
J: TRBJ2-1
V: TRBV7-6
length: 14
CDR3: CASSSGLAGGEQFF
DNA: TGTGCCAGCAGCTCGGGACTAGCGGGAGGTGAGCAGTTCTTC

D: NA
size: NA
J: TRBJ1-3
V: TRBV14
length: 13
CDR3: CASSQDLGNTIYF
DNA: TGTGCCAGCAGCCAAGACCTGGGAAACACCATATATTTT

D: NA
size: NA
J: TRBJ2-1
V: TRBV10-3
length: 15
CDR3: CAISESTFGGAEQFF
DNA: TGTGCCATCAGTGAGTCAACCTTCGGGGGAGCTGAGCAGTTCTTC

D: NA
size: NA
J: TRBJ2-5
V: TRBV11-2
length: 14
CDR3: CASSPRGWQETQYF
DNA: TGTGCCAGCAGCCCCCGGGGATGGCAAGAGACCCAGTACTTC

D: TRBD2
size: NA
J: TRBJ2-1
V: TRBV4-2
length: 16
CDR3: CASSQEGTPLAGGQFF
DNA: TGTGCCAGCAGCCAAGAGGGAACCCCCCTAGCGGGGGGCCAGTTCTTC

D: TRBD2
size: NA
J: TRBJ2-3
V: TRBV28
length: 11
CDR3: CASRGLAVQYF
DNA: TGTGCCAGCAGAGGACTAGCGGTTCAGTATTTT

D: NA
size: NA
J: TRBJ2-1
V: TRBV5-6
length: 14
CDR3: CASSWGRTSSEQFF
DNA: TGTGCCAGCAGCTGGGGGAGGACCTCCTCTGAGCAGTTCTTC

D: TRBD2
size: NA
J: TRBJ2-3
V: TRBV2
length: 14
CDR3: CAWGLAGGTDTQYF
DNA: TGTGCCTGGGGACTAGCGGGGGGCACAGATACGCAGTATTTT